This TCR beta chain was documented in a study of blood T cells in healthy people across ages (dated by TCRdb to the mid-2010s). Looking at the study overall: In model experiments, template switching captured about one uniquely barcoded TCR beta cDNA molecule for every two T cells. The study measured age-related changes in TCR beta repertoire diversity using deep sequencing normalized with unique cDNA molecular identifiers. Four age groups were formed from the donors: young (average approximately 15 years), middle-aged (around 40), aged (roughly 58) and long-lived (less than 85). To avoid experimental bias, donors of different ages were distributed randomly across sequencing lanes. The study analyzed two additional independent replicas of 1 million unique cDNA reads from the same blood draw for two donors, one aged 18 to 30 and one aged 80 or older.

With regard to this clonotype: Its antigen is not yet known. No base quality information exists; no much larger clone differs at one position.

General findings and caveats noted by the study authors: There was a strong correlation between observed TCR beta diversity and the percentage of naive T cells measured by flow cytometry. Total diversity estimates from one million sequenced T cells were considered lower bounds and underestimates. Observed TCR beta diversity per million T cells fell roughly linearly with age, and a significant reduction was already apparent by age about 36. Bulk unsorted PBMC profiling prevented conclusive comparison of naive and antigen-experienced compartments. The CMV infection status of donors was not known, potentially confounding age-related changes in expanded clonotypes. The long-lived group showed more naive CD4+ T cells, fewer expanded clones and increased TCR diversity than the aged group, suggesting age selection.

Systemically healthy Caucasian individuals from Russia, 39 in total and aged 6 to 90 years, were included as donors. Each donor gave about 9.2 milliliters of peripheral blood, drawn into EDTA-treated Vacutainer tubes. Ficoll-Paque density-gradient centrifugation was used to isolate PBMCs, with at least 6.5 million per sample. Total RNA was extracted from PBMCs with Trizol reagent, with at least 6 micrograms obtained per sample. For every donor, flow cytometry on a PBMC aliquot measured the percentage of naive CD45RAhigh/CD27high T cells. The CDR3 numbers 19 residues from cysteine through phenylalanine. Just the 57-base CDR3 DNA is kept, in frame starting at base 1. CDR1 and CDR2, per the germline V gene, are MGHRA and YSYEKL. Deletion took 4 bases off V and 3 bases off J, with a span of 27 bases between the germline ends. The library was prepared using 5' RACE. A second PCR of roughly 7 to 11 cycles was performed with a sample-barcoded 5' primer and a J-beta primer mix. Each TCR beta cDNA molecule received a unique molecular identifier from a template-switch 5' adaptor carrying 12 random nucleotides. Each sample yielded at least 3 million CDR3-containing paired-end reads. First-strand cDNA was synthesized from all RNA with the Mint cDNA synthesis kit, primed by a TRBC-specific oligonucleotide. Following uracil-DNA glycosylase treatment, a first 18-cycle PCR with universal primers M1SS and BC2_uni_R was performed on all cDNA. In the paper's pipeline: For normalization, 1 million high-quality reads were randomly selected from each sample, with every read carrying a distinct molecular identifier. Instead of being binned into consensus sequences, reads with shared molecular identifiers were discarded. MiTCR, set to a Q25 quality threshold and the strictest error-elimination algorithm, was used for CDR3 identification, clonotype clustering and error correction. A nonparametric unseen species model with Euler transformation was used to estimate a lower bound on total TCR beta diversity. Using fastp trimming at Q25 and MiXCR clonotype assembly, TCRdb reanalyzed the public sequencing data and kept in-frame beta chains. Each entry is one CDR3 protein sequence, shown with its most common DNA and genes. V and J calls and clone size were set by TCRdb, not the authors. The sample table lists 1,800,000 or so distinct CDR3 sequences, 30% to 40% of them with a count of one. Roughly 24% of the sample lies in the top ten.

This receptor was taken from a human donor in good health. Sequenced input: blood. The V and J segments used are TRBV4-1 and TRBJ1-1; TRBD1 could be the D gene, as 5 bases match. The CDR3 has the sequence CASSPRLGGSTLGYTEAFF. The DNA is as follows: TGCGCCAGCAGCCCCCGATTGGGGGGATCCACTCTGGGGTACACTGAAGCTTTCTTT.